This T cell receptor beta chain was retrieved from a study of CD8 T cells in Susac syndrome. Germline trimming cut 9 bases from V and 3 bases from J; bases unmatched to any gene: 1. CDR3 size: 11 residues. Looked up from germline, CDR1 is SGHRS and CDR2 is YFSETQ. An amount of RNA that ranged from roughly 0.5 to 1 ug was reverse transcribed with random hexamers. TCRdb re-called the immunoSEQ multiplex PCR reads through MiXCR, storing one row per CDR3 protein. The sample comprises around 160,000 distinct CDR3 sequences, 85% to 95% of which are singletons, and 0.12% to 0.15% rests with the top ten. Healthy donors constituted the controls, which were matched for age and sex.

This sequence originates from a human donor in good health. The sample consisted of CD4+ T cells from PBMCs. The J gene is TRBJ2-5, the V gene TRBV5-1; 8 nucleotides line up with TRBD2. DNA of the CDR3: TGCGCCATAGCGGGGAAAGAGACCCAGTACTTC. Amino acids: CAIAGKETQYF.